The 13 T cell receptor beta chains listed next were all sequenced from one sample in a study of spatial heterogeneity in lung cancer. Study-wide results and caveats: For expanded intratumoral alpha and beta TCRs, counts tracked tumor mutation counts.

TCRdb analysed the 5' RACE reads with MiXCR anew, one entry per CDR3 protein. The sample lists 2,000 to 2,500 distinct CDR3 sequences; 35% to 45% were seen once. The time point: sample taken at primary tumor resection. Their recognized antigens are unknown. Sequenced here: lung tumor tissue, sampled at surgery. The receptors come from a male donor with early-stage non-small cell lung cancer.

Comment on this clonotype: This beta chain appears as a stray read in a library generated for alpha chains; its size is not informative. This chain uses TRBV7-6 with TRBJ2-7; D is ambiguous. Germline loops: CDR1 SGHVS, CDR2 FNYEAQ. This CDR3 is 13 amino acids long. The V end lost 2 bases, the J end lost 2 bases, and 7 bases lay between the germline ends. The DNA of the CDR3 is TGTGCCAGCAGCTTATCCCCCGCCTACGAGCAGTACTTC. Protein: CASSLSPAYEQYF.

By share, this clonotype ranks as medium-sized (0.01 to 0.1%). With the library built for alpha chains, this beta chain is off target and its frequency is not meaningful. J is TRBJ2-5 and V is TRBV9; 9 bases are shared with TRBD1. This CDR3 has 14 amino acids. In germline, CDR1 is SGDLS, CDR2 YYNGEE. The J segment lost 5 bases and the V segment lost 3 bases, leaving 5 bases of the junction unmatched. The CDR3: CASSGYRGQETQYF. The CDR3 DNA follows: TGTGCCAGCAGCGGCTACAGGGGGCAGGAGACCCAGTACTTC.

As regards this clonotype: Within a library made for alpha chains, this beta chain is off target, and its count is uninformative. The V and J genes are TRBV30 and TRBJ2-4, with TRBD1 identical over 9 bases. This CDR3 has 14 residues. With V trimmed by 1 base and J by 5 bases, 3 bases remained unmatched. Germline CDR1 is GTSNPN and CDR2 is SVGIG (reference sequence). DNA for the CDR3: TGTGCCTGGAGTGGGGGACAGGGAGAAAACATTCAGTACTTC. Amino acid sequence: CAWSGGQGENIQYF.

In its sample, this clonotype is medium-sized. This beta chain represents an off-target read in a library built for alpha chains; its size is of limited meaning. The chain combines TRBV3-1 with TRBJ2-5; possible D gene TRBD2, 5 bases. Trimming shortened V by 1 base and J by 7 bases, and 10 bases separated the two germline ends. This CDR3 has 13 amino acids. The germline CDR1 and CDR2 sequences are LGHDT and YNNKEL (reference sequence). In DNA form, the CDR3 reads TGTGCCAGCAGCCAAGGGCCTGGAGGGACCCAGTACTTC. It specifies CASSQGPGGTQYF.

As to this clonotype: Found in a library prepared for alpha chains, this beta chain is an off-target read, and its abundance has little meaning. This chain connects TRBV7-9 to TRBJ2-3, with no clear D. Trimming left V 3 bases short and J 0 bases short, with 7 bases between. This CDR3 has 14 residues. Germline values: CDR1 SEHNR, CDR2 FQNEAQ (reference sequence). CDR3 region: CASSFKTSTDTQYF. CDR3 bases: TGTGCCAGCAGCTTCAAGACTAGCACAGATACGCAGTATTTT.

This clonotype ranks as medium-sized. Little can be read into the size of this beta chain, an off-target read in a library designed for alpha chains. This chain links TRBV2 with TRBJ1-2; 7 bases align to TRBD1. V shed 4 bases, J shed 3 bases, and the junction held 5 bases outside the gene matches. The CDR3 runs 14 residues. The germline V gene has CDR1 SNHLY and CDR2 FYNNEI. CDR3 DNA sequence: TGTGCCAGCAGTGGACAGGGAATAGACTATGGCTACACCTTC. Translation gives CASSGQGIDYGYTF. The variable domain in full, completed from reference TRBV2 and TRBJ1-2, reads EPEVTQTPSHQVTQMGQEVILRCVPISNHLYFYWYRQILGQKVEFLVSFYNNEISEKSEIFDDQFSVERPDGSNFTLKIRSTKLEDSAMYFCASSGQGIDYGYTFGSGTRLTVV.

This clonotype is classed as medium-sized. This beta chain is an unintended read in a library built for alpha chains; its size means little. The chain has TRBV10-3 and TRBJ2-2; TRBD1 matches 10 bases. Germline V gives CDR1 ENHRY, CDR2 SYGVKD. There are 17 residues in the CDR3. V lost 2 bases and J lost 2; bases outside the gene matches: 5. The CDR3 here is CAISERTGGFNTGELFF. Written as DNA, the CDR3 is TGTGCCATCAGTGAGCGGACAGGGGGATTTAACACCGGGGAGCTGTTTTTT.

Sample share makes this clonotype large. Because the library targeted alpha chains, this beta chain is an off-target read whose size means little. The chain carries TRBV2 and TRBJ2-3; D perhaps matches TRBD2 (5 bases). The CDR3 has 15 residues. V was clipped by 2 bases and J by 1 base, with 10 bases between them. From germline, CDR1 is SNHLY and CDR2 FYNNEI. CDR3 in amino acids: CASSEKRHRTDTQYF. CDR3 in DNA: TGTGCCAGCAGTGAAAAGCGGCATCGCACAGATACGCAGTATTTT. The full variable domain, its missing parts supplied by reference TRBV2 and TRBJ2-3, is EPEVTQTPSHQVTQMGQEVILRCVPISNHLYFYWYRQILGQKVEFLVSFYNNEISEKSEIFDDQFSVERPDGSNFTLKIRSTKLEDSAMYFCASSEKRHRTDTQYFGPGTRLTVL.

This clonotype is medium-sized. The library was prepared for alpha chains; this beta chain is a stray read, so its frequency means little. The chain employs TRBV6-5 and TRBJ2-2, with 7 bases that match TRBD1. Losses at the gene ends were 5 bases for V and 2 bases for J; bases not matched to a gene: 11. The CDR3 covers 17 residues. Looked up from germline, CDR1 is MNHEY and CDR2 is SVGAGI. CDR3: CASSPSPGQKNTGELFF. The CDR3 DNA reads TGTGCCAGCAGTCCCTCGCCGGGACAGAAAAACACCGGGGAGCTGTTTTTT.

By proportion, this clonotype is large. This beta chain is a stray read from a library made for alpha chains; its abundance is not meaningful. The chain carries TRBV28 and TRBJ2-6; D is perhaps TRBD1 (5 bases). The CDR3 is 13 amino acids. V was pared by 8 bases and J by 0 bases, with 5 bases between. CDR1 and CDR2 from the germline V gene are MDHEN and SYDVKM. The CDR3, as DNA: TGTGCCAGCGGGGCCTCTGGGGCCAACGTCCTGACTTTC. This codes for CASGASGANVLTF.

This clonotype was counted a few times. This beta chain represents an off-target read in a library built for alpha chains; its size is of limited meaning. The chain couples TRBV6-1 to TRBJ2-7; 8 nucleotides match TRBD2. The CDR3 has 15 residues. Germline V gene sequence: CDR1 MNHNS, CDR2 SASEGT. V lost 7 bases, J lost 6 bases, and 14 bases stayed unmatched. This CDR3 is CASKTWGLVTLEQYF. CDR3 DNA: TGTGCCAGCAAAACCTGGGGACTAGTGACTCTCGAGCAGTACTTC.

As regards this clonotype: This beta chain appears as a stray read in a library generated for alpha chains; its size is not informative. The gene calls are TRBV12-3 or TRBV12-4 and TRBJ1-5; 8 bases map to TRBD1. Losses at the gene ends were 4 bases for V and 5 bases for J; bases not matched to a gene: 1. The length of the CDR3 is 13 residues. The CDR3 coding sequence is TGTGCCAGCAGTTCGGACAGGGATCAGCCCCAGCATTTT. As protein: CASSSDRDQPQHF.

This clonotype was seen a few times. Since the library was made to target alpha chains, this beta chain is a stray read and its abundance is not meaningful. CDR3 protein: CASSRRQGALGDTQYF. The DNA of the CDR3 is TGTGCCAGCAGCAGGCGACAGGGGGCCCTAGGGGATACGCAGTATTTT. This rearrangement joins TRBV9 to TRBJ2-3; 10 bases fit TRBD1. Germline V CDR1 and CDR2: SGDLS, YYNGEE. The CDR3 spans 16 residues. With 4 bases clipped from V and 6 bases from J, the junction kept 11 bases outside the gene matches.